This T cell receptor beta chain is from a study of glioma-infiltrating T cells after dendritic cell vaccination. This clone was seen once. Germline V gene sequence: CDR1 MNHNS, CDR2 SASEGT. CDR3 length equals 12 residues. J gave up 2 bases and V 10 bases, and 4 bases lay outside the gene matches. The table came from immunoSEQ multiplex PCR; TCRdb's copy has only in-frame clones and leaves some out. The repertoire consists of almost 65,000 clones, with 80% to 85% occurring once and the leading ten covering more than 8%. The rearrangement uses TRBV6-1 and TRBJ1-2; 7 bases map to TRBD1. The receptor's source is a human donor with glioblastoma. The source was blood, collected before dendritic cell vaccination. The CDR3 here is CATQTGNYGYTF. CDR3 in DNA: TGTGCCACCCAGACAGGGAACTATGGCTACACCTTC.